This T cell receptor beta chain comes out of a study of PD-1 blockade in classical Hodgkin lymphoma. TCRdb's table, derived via immunoSEQ multiplex PCR, lists solely in-frame clones and lacks some. This repertoire shows 9,500 to 13,000 clones, approximately 75% found once; its top ten account for 10%. Relapses following autologous stem cell transplantation were seen in all patients, with brentuximab vedotin exposure varying. Best responses included complete response and partial response; otherwise, the best response was progressive disease. This clone has a handful of counts. Its antigen is unidentified. Germline V lookup: CDR1 MNHNY, CDR2 SVGAGI (reference sequence). The CDR3 extends over 14 amino acids. Losses at the gene ends were 6 bases for V and 5 bases for J; bases not matched to a gene: 8. Regarding the study as a whole: Although disease activity or prior therapy may be involved, causes of the repertoire differences remain undefined. CD4+ TCR diversity rose significantly by C4D1, and CD8+ TCR diversity did not. At baseline, newly diagnosed patients reportedly showed less TCR diversity than healthy donors.

This sequence was found in a human donor with classical Hodgkin lymphoma. This chain links TRBV6-6 with TRBJ1-1; 8 nucleotides line up with TRBD1. The material sequenced was peripheral blood mononuclear cells (PBMCs), taken at baseline. CDR3 sequence: CASRNRQGRTEAFF. Here the CDR3 DNA reads TGTGCCAGCAGAAACAGACAGGGGCGGACTGAAGCTTTCTTT.